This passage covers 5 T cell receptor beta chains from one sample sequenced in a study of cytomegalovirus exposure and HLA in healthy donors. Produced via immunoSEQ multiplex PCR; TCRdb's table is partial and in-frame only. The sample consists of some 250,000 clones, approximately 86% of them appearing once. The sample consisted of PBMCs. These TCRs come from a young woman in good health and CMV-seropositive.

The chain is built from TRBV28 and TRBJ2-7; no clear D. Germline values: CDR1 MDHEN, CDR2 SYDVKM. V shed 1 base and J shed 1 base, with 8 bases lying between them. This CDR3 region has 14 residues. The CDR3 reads CASSLLEQSYEQYF. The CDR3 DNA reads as TGTGCCAGCAGTTTATTGGAGCAATCCTACGAGCAGTACTTC.

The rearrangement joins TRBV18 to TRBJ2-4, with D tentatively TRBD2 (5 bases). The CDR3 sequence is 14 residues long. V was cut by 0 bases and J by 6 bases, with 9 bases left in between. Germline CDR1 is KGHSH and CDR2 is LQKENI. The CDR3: CASSPPGDGNIQYF. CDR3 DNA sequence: TGTGCCAGCTCACCACCGGGAGACGGAAACATTCAGTACTTC. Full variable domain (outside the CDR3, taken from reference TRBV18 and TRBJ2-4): NAGVMQNPRHLVRRRGQEARLRCSPMKGHSHVYWYRQLPEEGLKFMVYLQKENIIDESGMPKERFSAEFPKEGPSILRIQQVVRGDSAAYFCASSPPGDGNIQYFGAGTRLSVL.

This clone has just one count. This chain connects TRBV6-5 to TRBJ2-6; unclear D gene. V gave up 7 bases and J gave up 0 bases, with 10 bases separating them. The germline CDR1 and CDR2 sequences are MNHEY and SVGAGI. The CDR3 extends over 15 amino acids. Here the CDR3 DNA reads TGTGCCAGCATGAGGCGGCTCTCTGGGGCCAACGTCCTGACTTTC. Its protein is CASMRRLSGANVLTF.

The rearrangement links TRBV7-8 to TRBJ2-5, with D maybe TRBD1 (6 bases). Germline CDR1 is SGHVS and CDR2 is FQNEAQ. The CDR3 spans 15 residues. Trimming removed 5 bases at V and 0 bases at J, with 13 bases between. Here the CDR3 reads CASSLQGQYQETQYF. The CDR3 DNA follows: TGTGCCAGCAGCCTACAGGGCCAGTACCAAGAGACCCAGTACTTC. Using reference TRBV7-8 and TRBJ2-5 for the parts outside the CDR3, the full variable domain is GAGVSQSPRYKVAKRGQDVALRCDPISGHVSLFWYQQALGQGPEFLTYFQNEAQLDKSGLPSDRFFAERPEGSVSTLKIQRTQQEDSAVYLCASSLQGQYQETQYFGPGTRLLVL.

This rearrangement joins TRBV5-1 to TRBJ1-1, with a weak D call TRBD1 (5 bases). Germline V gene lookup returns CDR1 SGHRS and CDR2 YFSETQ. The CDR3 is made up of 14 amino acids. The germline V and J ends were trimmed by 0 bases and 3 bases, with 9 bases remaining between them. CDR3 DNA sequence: TGCGCCAGCAGCTTGGGGCAGGGTTACACTGAAGCTTTCTTT. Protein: CASSLGQGYTEAFF. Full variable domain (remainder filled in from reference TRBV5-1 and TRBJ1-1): KAGVTQTPRYLIKTRGQQVTLSCSPISGHRSVSWYQQTPGQGLQFLFEYFSETQRNKGNFPGRFSGRQFSNSRSEMNVSTLELGDSALYLCASSLGQGYTEAFFGQGTRLTVV.